What follows are 30 T cell receptor beta chains derived from one specimen sequenced in a study of immune cell composition in non-small cell lung cancer. Assay used: immunoSEQ multiplex PCR; TCRdb lists only in-frame clones, some missing. The sample holds some 1,800 clones, about 85% seen once. The normal lung sample lay at least 3 cm, and maximally far, from the tumour. Input material: non-adjacent lung tissue. The receptors were gathered from a human donor with non-small cell lung cancer.

The chain's CDR3 is CASSYQGMGGYTF. DNA for the CDR3: TGTGCCAGCAGTTACCAGGGCATGGGTGGCTACACCTTC. This chain connects TRBV6-6 to TRBJ1-2, with D perhaps matching TRBD1 (5 bases). Germline CDR1 is MNHNY and CDR2 is SVGAGI (reference sequence). The germline V and J ends were trimmed by 2 bases and 7 bases, with 11 bases remaining between them. The CDR3 spans 13 residues.

This chain's CDR3 is CASRLTQANEQFF. In DNA, the CDR3 is TGTGCCAGCAGGTTGACCCAGGCCAATGAGCAGTTCTTC. The chain couples TRBV7-9 to TRBJ2-1; D gene unclear. The CDR3 has 13 residues. Germline V CDR1 and CDR2: SEHNR, FQNEAQ (reference sequence). V lost 6 bases, J lost 6 bases, and 12 bases lay in between.

The chain combines TRBV5-1 with TRBJ2-4; 8 bases are a match to TRBD1. CDR1 and CDR2 from the germline V gene are SGHRS and YFSETQ. CDR3 size: 16 residues. The J segment lost 0 bases and the V segment lost 4 bases, leaving 6 bases of the junction unmatched. CDR3 residues: CASSNPGQVAKNIQYF. The DNA of the CDR3 is TGCGCCAGCAGCAACCCGGGACAGGTAGCCAAAAACATTCAGTACTTC.

J is TRBJ1-1 and V is TRBV7-9; 8 nucleotides align to TRBD1. Germline CDR1 SEHNR, CDR2 FQNEAQ (reference sequence). The CDR3 extends over 19 amino acids. The trim removed 7 bases at V and 1 base at J, leaving 20 bases unmatched. CDR3 nucleotide sequence: TGTGCCAGCAACGGAGTTAGGGCTACCGGGACAGGAGGGAACACTGAAGCTTTCTTT. Its protein is CASNGVRATGTGGNTEAFF.

The chain carries TRBV11-2 and TRBJ2-1, with a weak D call TRBD2 (6 bases). Germline V lookup: CDR1 SGHAT, CDR2 FQNNGV. V was cut by 1 base and J by 12 bases, with 13 bases left in between. CDR3 size: 13 residues. The CDR3 DNA follows: TGTGCCAGCAGCTTAGGCTCTGCGGGACCGCAGTTCTTC. It yields the protein CASSLGSAGPQFF.

J is TRBJ2-7 and V is TRBV7-2; TRBD1 matches 8 bases. This CDR3 contains 13 residues. Germline CDR1 is SGHTA and CDR2 is FQGNSA. V lost 6 bases and J lost 1; bases outside the gene matches: 2. Here the CDR3 reads CASRQGVSYEQYF. As DNA, the CDR3 is TGTGCCAGCAGACAGGGGGTTTCCTACGAGCAGTACTTC. The variable domain in full, with the rest retrieved from reference TRBV7-2 and TRBJ2-7, is GAGVSQSPSNKVTEKGKDVELRCDPISGHTALYWYRQSLGQGLEFLIYFQGNSAPDKSGLPSDRFSAERTGGSVSTLTIQRTQQEDSAVYLCASRQGVSYEQYFGPGTRLTVT.

This clone was counted a single time. The chain joins TRBV2 to TRBJ2-7, with unresolved D. Germline values: CDR1 SNHLY, CDR2 FYNNEI. Trimming shortened V by 5 bases and J by 4 bases, and 12 bases separated the two germline ends. This CDR3 has 13 residues. CDR3: CASSTGFPYEQYF. In DNA, the CDR3 is TGTGCCAGCAGTACGGGTTTTCCGTACGAGCAGTACTTC.

The chain employs TRBV10-3 and TRBJ1-1, with TRBD1 as a possible D gene (6 bases). Germline CDR1 and CDR2: ENHRY and SYGVKD. This CDR3 is built from 12 residues. Trimming took 11 bases from V and 0 from J, leaving 10 bases between them. The CDR3 sequence: CACAGVNTEAFF. CDR3 sequence (DNA): TGTGCCTGTGCAGGGGTGAACACTGAAGCTTTCTTT.

The rearrangement uses TRBV7-3 and TRBJ2-2; the match to TRBD2 covers 13 bases. Losses at the gene ends were 5 bases for V and 3 bases for J; bases not matched to a gene: 3. CDR3 length: 16 amino acids. The V gene's germline CDR1 is SGHTA and CDR2 FQGTGA. CDR3 loop: CASSLTSGRDTGELFF. The CDR3 nucleotides are TGTGCCAGCAGCCTCACTAGCGGGAGGGACACCGGGGAGCTGTTTTTT.

The J gene is TRBJ2-1, the V gene TRBV27, with 11 bases identical to TRBD2. V lost 6 bases to trimming and J lost 8 bases; unmatched junction nucleotides: 6. Germline lookup yields CDR1 MNHEY and CDR2 SMNVEV (reference sequence). CDR3 length: 14 amino acids. CDR3 sequence reads: CASSISGRDYEQFF. DNA for the CDR3: TGTGCCAGCAGCATTAGCGGGAGGGATTATGAGCAGTTCTTC.

The rearrangement links TRBV12-5 to TRBJ2-1; 7 bases map to TRBD1. The V segment lost 0 bases and the J segment 5 bases; nucleotides outside the gene matches: 4. The CDR3 has 15 residues. CDR1 is LGHNT, CDR2 FRNRAP, per germline. CDR3 sequence reads: CASGLVPGTDNEQFF. DNA of the CDR3: TGTGCTAGTGGTTTGGTACCCGGGACAGACAATGAGCAGTTCTTC.

The genes are TRBV7-2 and TRBJ2-7; perhaps TRBD2 as D (6 bases). Trimming removed 5 bases at V and 3 bases at J, with 29 bases between. This CDR3 has 19 amino acids. The germline V gene has CDR1 SGHTA and CDR2 FQGNSA. The CDR3 DNA is TGTGCCAGCAGCCGCAGACCGCCCGGGGACTCTCATTTACACTACGAGCAGTACTTC. Translated: CASSRRPPGDSHLHYEQYF. The variable domain in full, completed from reference TRBV7-2 and TRBJ2-7, reads GAGVSQSPSNKVTEKGKDVELRCDPISGHTALYWYRQSLGQGLEFLIYFQGNSAPDKSGLPSDRFSAERTGGSVSTLTIQRTQQEDSAVYLCASSRRPPGDSHLHYEQYFGPGTRLTVT.

This clone appeared a few times. The V gene is TRBV2, the J gene TRBJ1-2; D perhaps matches TRBD1 (5 bases). CDR3 length equals 13 residues. V lost 6 bases to trimming and J lost 6 bases, with 14 bases between them. The V gene's germline CDR1 is SNHLY and CDR2 FYNNEI. CDR3 in amino acids: CASRDTGPDGYTF. The CDR3 nucleotides read TGTGCCAGCAGGGACACCGGCCCGGATGGCTACACCTTC.

CDR3 residues: CASSSRGTGSKITEAFF. The CDR3, as DNA: TGCGCCAGCAGCTCTCGAGGGACAGGTTCGAAGATCACTGAAGCTTTCTTT. The gene calls are TRBV5-1 and TRBJ1-1; 8 bases are a match to TRBD1. Germline V gives CDR1 SGHRS, CDR2 YFSETQ. Losses at the gene ends were 3 bases for V and 4 bases for J; bases not matched to a gene: 14. CDR3 length: 17 amino acids.

The genes are TRBV11-3 and TRBJ2-1; 10 bases are a match to TRBD1. This CDR3 has 16 amino acids. Trimming removed 4 bases from V and 1 base from J; junction bases left unmatched: 4. Germline CDR1 and CDR2: SGHNT and YENEEA. The CDR3 is CASSSRDRGSYNEQFF. The CDR3 DNA is TGTGCCAGCAGCTCACGGGACAGGGGTTCCTACAATGAGCAGTTCTTC.

V gene TRBV4-1 combines with J gene TRBJ2-1; 9 bases match TRBD2. Trimming took 1 base from V and 8 from J; bases not matched to a gene: 6. Germline CDR1 is MGHRA and CDR2 is YSYEKL. The CDR3 sequence is 15 residues long. CDR3 sequence (DNA): TGCGCCAGCAGCCAAGGGCCTAGCGGGAACTATGAGCAGTTCTTC. Translated, it gives CASSQGPSGNYEQFF.

Concerning this clone itself: Other DNA sequences in this specimen translate into the identical CDR3. The CDR3 nucleotides read TGTGCCAGCAGCCAATCGGAGACCCAGTACTTC. Translation: CASSQSETQYF. The rearrangement links TRBV14 to TRBJ2-5; D gene uncertain. Germline lookup yields CDR1 SGHDN and CDR2 FVKESK. The CDR3 loop spans 11 amino acids. V was shortened by 2 bases and J by 5 bases, with 3 bases between the two germline ends.

The gene calls are TRBV18 and TRBJ2-7; D perhaps matches TRBD2 (5 bases). The germline CDR1 and CDR2 sequences are KGHSH and LQKENI. The V end lost 0 bases, the J end lost 6 bases, and 15 bases lay between the germline ends. This CDR3 is built from 15 residues. The CDR3 nucleotides are TGTGCCAGCTCACCACCGGCGCGGGTCGAAGGCGAGCAGTACTTC. As protein: CASSPPARVEGEQYF.

This clone has more than one count but fewer than ten. The gene calls are TRBV28 and TRBJ1-2; D possibly corresponds to TRBD1 (5 bases). The CDR3 runs to 16 residues. V was shortened by 11 bases and J by 0 bases, with 22 bases between the two germline ends. The germline CDR1 and CDR2 sequences are MDHEN and SYDVKM. In nucleotides, the CDR3 is TGTGCCGCTCAAGAAATATTTAGACAGACTAACTATGGCTACACCTTC. Its protein product is CAAQEIFRQTNYGYTF.

This clone was seen a few times. The chain recombines TRBV27 with TRBJ2-7; TRBD2 matches 7 bases. Germline-derived CDR1 and CDR2 are MNHEY and SMNVEV (reference sequence). With V trimmed by 7 bases and J by 4 bases, 7 bases remained unmatched. This CDR3 has 13 amino acids. This CDR3 is CASTPAGEYEQYF. The CDR3 DNA reads TGTGCCAGCACCCCGGCGGGAGAATACGAGCAGTACTTC.

This chain connects TRBV28 to TRBJ2-3, with D uncertain. Trimming cost V 6 bases and J 1 base, with 11 bases left between them. This CDR3 has 14 residues. Per the germline V gene, CDR1 is MDHEN and CDR2 is SYDVKM. CDR3 nucleotide sequence: TGTGCCAGCAGGGGTAGCCGGCGCACAGATACGCAGTATTTT. Amino acids: CASRGSRRTDTQYF. Complete variable domain (other parts from reference TRBV28 and TRBJ2-3): DVKVTQSSRYLVKRTGEKVFLECVQDMDHENMFWYRQDPGLGLRLIYFSYDVKMKEKGDIPEGYSVSREKKERFSLILESASTNQTSMYLCASRGSRRTDTQYFGPGTRLTVL.

J is TRBJ2-6 and V is TRBV23-1; D uncertain. TRBV23-1 is treated as an ORF (open reading frame) with a function not yet certain. V lost 5 bases and J 5 bases, leaving 22 bases between the germline ends. The CDR3 is 18 residues long. In nucleotides, the CDR3 is TGCGCCAGCAGTGGGCAACCGACGCAACAAAGTCGGGCCAACGTCCTGACTTTC. Translating gives CASSGQPTQQSRANVLTF.

V is TRBV2 and J is TRBJ2-1; TRBD2 agrees at 7 bases. This CDR3 is built from 15 residues. V lost 6 bases, J lost 0 bases, and 5 bases stayed unmatched. Germline-derived CDR1 and CDR2 are SNHLY and FYNNEI. DNA of the CDR3: TGTGCCAGCAGGGCCTGGGGGGGCTCCTACAATGAGCAGTTCTTC. This codes for CASRAWGGSYNEQFF.

This sequence joins TRBV6-6 and TRBJ2-2; D remains unclear. Trimming took off 6 bases at V and 3 bases at J, with 8 bases between the two ends. Germline values: CDR1 MNHNY, CDR2 SVGAGI (reference sequence). The CDR3 totals 13 residues. CDR3 residues: CASSREDTGELFF. The CDR3 DNA sequence: TGTGCCAGCAGCCGCGAGGACACCGGGGAGCTGTTTTTT.

This clone turned up a few times. V and J are TRBV7-3 and TRBJ1-2, with TRBD1 as a possible D gene (6 bases). Germline CDR1 SGHTA, CDR2 FQGTGA. The CDR3 has 17 residues. The V end was cut by 5 bases, the J end by 4 bases, with 23 bases between. In DNA form, the CDR3 reads TGTGCCAGCAGCCATGCCCCAAACCGAACAGGGTCCTATGGCTACACCTTC. The encoded protein is CASSHAPNRTGSYGYTF.

This clone was seen more than once but under ten times. The chain combines TRBV5-4 with TRBJ2-1; the match to TRBD2 covers 7 bases. CDR1 is SGHNT, CDR2 YYREEE, per germline (reference sequence). CDR3 length: 16 amino acids. Germline trimming cut 2 bases from V and 5 bases from J; bases unmatched to any gene: 10. CDR3 coding DNA: TGTGCCAGCAGCTTAGGTGGGACTACCAAAGACAATGAGCAGTTCTTC. This codes for CASSLGGTTKDNEQFF.

The genes are TRBV5-1 and TRBJ2-5, with D possibly being TRBD2 (6 bases). CDR1 is SGHRS, CDR2 YFSETQ, per germline. V was clipped by 4 bases and J by 3 bases, with 13 bases between them. The CDR3 consists of 14 residues. CDR3 protein: CASSSRGTEETQYF. CDR3 coding DNA: TGCGCCAGCAGCAGCCGGGGGACGGAAGAGACCCAGTACTTC.

J is TRBJ1-1 and V is TRBV28; maybe TRBD1 (5 bases). V was shortened by 10 bases and J by 11 bases, with 23 bases between the two germline ends. The CDR3 consists of 13 residues. Germline-derived CDR1 and CDR2 are MDHEN and SYDVKM. In DNA, the CDR3 is TGTGCCACCACAGAGTCGGGTCAGCGACAGGCTTTCTTT. It encodes CATTESGQRQAFF.

This chain links TRBV4-1 with TRBJ2-7, with 7 bases matching TRBD2. Germline V gives CDR1 MGHRA, CDR2 YSYEKL. J gave up 0 bases and V 1 base, and 6 bases lay outside the gene matches. The CDR3 loop spans 16 amino acids. The CDR3 reads CASSQGSSGYSYEQYF. The CDR3 DNA reads TGCGCCAGCAGCCAAGGATCTAGCGGTTACTCCTACGAGCAGTACTTC.

The rearrangement joins TRBV10-2 to TRBJ2-2; TRBD2 might be the D (6 bases). V gave up 10 bases and J gave up 3 bases, with 15 bases separating them. The CDR3 is 14 residues long. Germline CDR1 WSHSY, CDR2 SAAADI. CDR3 sequence reads: CATARGVDTGELFF. The CDR3 DNA reads as TGCGCCACTGCGCGGGGTGTGGACACCGGGGAGCTGTTTTTT.